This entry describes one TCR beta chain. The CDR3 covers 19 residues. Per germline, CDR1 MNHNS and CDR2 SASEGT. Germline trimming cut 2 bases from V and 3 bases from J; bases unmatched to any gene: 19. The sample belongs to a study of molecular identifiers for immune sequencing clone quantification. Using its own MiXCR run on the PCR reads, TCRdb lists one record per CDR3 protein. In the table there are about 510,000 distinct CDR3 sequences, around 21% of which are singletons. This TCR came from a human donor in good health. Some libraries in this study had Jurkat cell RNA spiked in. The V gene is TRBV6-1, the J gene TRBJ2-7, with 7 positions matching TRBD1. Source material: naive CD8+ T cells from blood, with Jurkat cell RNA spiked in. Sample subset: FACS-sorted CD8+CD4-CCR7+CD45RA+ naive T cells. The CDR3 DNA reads TGTGCCAGCAGTGAATATTGGACAGGTGGCTCGGGAACCCTCTACGAGCAGTACTTC. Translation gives CASSEYWTGGSGTLYEQYF.